Listed here is a single T cell receptor (beta chain). Its antigen remains unidentified. Qualities for individual bases were not recorded, and no much larger clone is one base off. No treatment had been received by any patient before thyroid surgery. Using T-cell receptor beta sequencing, the study looked back at clinical samples from patients collected from about 2011 to 2019. The data stem from a study of metastatic and nonmetastatic thyroid tumors (dated by TCRdb to about 2020). At the level of the whole study: For patients with malignant and with benign thyroid disease, the researchers compared repertoires between peripheral blood samples and tumor or nodule tissue samples. What the work shows at the level of the full study, not this receptor alone: TCR beta diversity was reported as significantly higher in malignant tumors than in benign nodules, in both blood and tumor samples.

Library preparation was by PCR. For sequencing, an Illumina HiSeq 4000 was employed. High-throughput sequencing was used to profile the TCR beta-chain CDR3 region of every patient. For the original study's pipeline: A classifier to discriminate distant-metastatic papillary thyroid cancer patients was built from CDR3 differences across clinicopathological groups. Repertoire diversity was assessed with the Shannon index, and tumor-blood repertoire similarity with the Morisita-Horn index. TCRdb ran its own pipeline on the public reads, namely fastp trimming at Q25 and MiXCR clone calling, and kept in-frame beta chains. The V and J calls were determined by TCRdb, not by the authors. Recorded for this sample are approximately 16,000 clones; roughly 27% of them occurred a single time. The top ten hold roughly 14% of the sample. Source material: adjacent normal tissue. This clonotype originated in a female donor with papillary thyroid cancer or a benign thyroid nodule (not recorded which). Some clones in this sample may be carry-over from other donors' samples.

The sequenced DNA: TGTGCCAGCAGCCCCGACGACCCTTATGGCTACACCTTC. This translates into CASSPDDPYGYTF. The receptor chain draws on TRBV11-2 and TRBJ1-2; no D segment can be confidently identified. The CDR3 runs 13 residues from the cysteine to the phenylalanine. Only CDR3 DNA remains: 39 bases, in frame from the first base. CDR1 and CDR2 (SGHAT, FQNNGV) derive from the germline V gene. V and J lose 5 bases and 5 bases, and a span of 12 bases separates them. Beyond the CDR3, the reference TRBV11-2 and TRBJ1-2 genes provide the residues; the full variable domain reads: EAGVAQSPRYKIIEKRQSVAFWCNPISGHATLYWYQQILGQGPKLLIQFQNNGVVDDSQLPKDRFSAERLKGVDSTLKIQPAKLEDSAVYLCASSPDDPYGYTFGSGTRLTVV.